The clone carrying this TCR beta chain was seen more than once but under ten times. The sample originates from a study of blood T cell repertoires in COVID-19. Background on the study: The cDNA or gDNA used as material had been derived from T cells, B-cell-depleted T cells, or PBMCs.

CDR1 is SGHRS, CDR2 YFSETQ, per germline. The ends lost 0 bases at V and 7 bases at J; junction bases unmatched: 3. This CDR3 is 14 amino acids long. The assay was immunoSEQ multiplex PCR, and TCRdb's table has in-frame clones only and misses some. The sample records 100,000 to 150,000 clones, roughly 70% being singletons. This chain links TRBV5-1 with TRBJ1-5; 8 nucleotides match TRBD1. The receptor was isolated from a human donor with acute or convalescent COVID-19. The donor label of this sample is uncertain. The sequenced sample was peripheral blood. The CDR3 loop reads CASSLAGGGQPQHF. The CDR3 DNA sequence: TGCGCCAGCAGCTTGGCAGGGGGCGGACAGCCCCAGCATTTT.